The count of the clone carrying this TCR beta chain is one. The data were produced by immunoSEQ multiplex PCR, yet TCRdb's version contains in-frame clones alone and is incomplete. This table holds 85,000 to 120,000 clones, 70% to 90% found once. This sample stems from a study of T cell responses to AZD1222 COVID-19 vaccine. Study information: Second-dose recipients at about 4 or about 12 weeks were treated as one pooled group.

The CDR3 length is 15 residues. Looked up from germline, CDR1 is SQVTM and CDR2 is ANQGSEA. V shed 7 bases and J 7 bases; nucleotides not matched to a gene: 13. This sequence was found in an adult in good health. The specimen was peripheral blood, collected on day 0 of AZD1222 vaccination. The chain uses TRBV29-1 and TRBJ1-5; the match to TRBD1 covers 10 bases. The CDR3 DNA reads TGCAGCGCCTCCTCGGGACAGGGGCTGAAGCAGCCCCAGCATTTT. Its translation: CSASSGQGLKQPQHF.